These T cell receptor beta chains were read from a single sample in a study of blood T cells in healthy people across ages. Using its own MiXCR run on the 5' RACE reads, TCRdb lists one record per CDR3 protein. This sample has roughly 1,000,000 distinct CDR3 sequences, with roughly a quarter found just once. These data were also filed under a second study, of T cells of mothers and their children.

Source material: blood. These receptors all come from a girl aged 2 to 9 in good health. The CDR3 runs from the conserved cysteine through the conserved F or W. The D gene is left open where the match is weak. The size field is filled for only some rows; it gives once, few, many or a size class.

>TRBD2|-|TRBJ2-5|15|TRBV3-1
TGTGCCAGCAGCCAAAGGCTAGCGGGAGCAGAGACCCAGTACTTC
CASSQRLAGAETQYF
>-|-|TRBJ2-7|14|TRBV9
TGTGCCAGCAGCGTAGCCGGAACGGGGAGCGAGCAGTACTTC
CASSVAGTGSEQYF
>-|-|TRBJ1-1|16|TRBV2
TGTGCCAGCAGTCGCGATGAGAGAGCCGAGAACACTGAAGCTTTCTTT
CASSRDERAENTEAFF
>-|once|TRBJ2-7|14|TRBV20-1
TGCAGTGCTAGATCGCGGAGGAGCTCCTACGAGCAGTACTTC
CSARSRRSSYEQYF
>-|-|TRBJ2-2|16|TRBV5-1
TGCGCCAGCAGCTTGGCTACGGGGGTGCACACCGGGGAGCTGTTTTTT
CASSLATGVHTGELFF
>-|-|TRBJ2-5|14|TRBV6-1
TGTGCCAGCAGTGAACAATTTCTCCAAGAGACCCAGTACTTC
CASSEQFLQETQYF
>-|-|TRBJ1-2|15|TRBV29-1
TGCAGTGTCCAATCTAGGGAAGGGCTGGGCTATGGCTACACCTTC
CSVQSREGLGYGYTF
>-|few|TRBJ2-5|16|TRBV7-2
TGTGCCAGCAGCTTAGAGGTCGGGGGGCTGCCAGAGACCCAGTACTTC
CASSLEVGGLPETQYF
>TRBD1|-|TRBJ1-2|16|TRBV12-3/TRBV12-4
TGTGCCAGCAGTTTGATAGGGACAGGGCCTAATCACGAATACACCTTC
CASSLIGTGPNHEYTF
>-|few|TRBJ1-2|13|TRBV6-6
TGTGCCAGCAGTTACACCGTTGGGGATGGCTACACCTTC
CASSYTVGDGYTF
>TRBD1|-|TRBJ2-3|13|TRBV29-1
TGCAGCGTTGAGGACAGGGGTATTGATACGCAGTATTTT
CSVEDRGIDTQYF
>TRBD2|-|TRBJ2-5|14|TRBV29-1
TGCAGCGTCGCGCGGGGGGGAAACTGGGAGACCCAGTACTTC
CSVARGGNWETQYF
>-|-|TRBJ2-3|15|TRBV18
TGTGCCAGCTCACCAGGGGTAGATGGAACAGATACGCAGTATTTT
CASSPGVDGTDTQYF
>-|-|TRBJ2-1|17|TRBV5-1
TGCGCCAGCACCCATCGAACCGTAGTCCCACAGGACGATGAGCAGTTCTTC
CASTHRTVVPQDDEQFF
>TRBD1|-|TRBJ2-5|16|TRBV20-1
TGCAGTGCTAGAGATCTTGGGTTTAGGGGGCGCGGGACCCAGTACTTC
CSARDLGFRGRGTQYF
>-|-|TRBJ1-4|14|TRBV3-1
TGTGCCAGCAGCCAAAGGTGGGTCTCCGAAAAACTGTTTTTT
CASSQRWVSEKLFF
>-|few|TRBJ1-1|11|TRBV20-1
TGCAGTGCTAGCGAGACAGCGGTAGCTTTCTTT
CSASETAVAFF
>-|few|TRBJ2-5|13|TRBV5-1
TGCGCCAGCACCCCGATTCTAAAAGAGACCCAGTACTTC
CASTPILKETQYF
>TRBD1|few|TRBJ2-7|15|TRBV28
TGTGCCAGCAGTCCCATGGACAGGGCGGCCTACGAGCAGTACTTC
CASSPMDRAAYEQYF
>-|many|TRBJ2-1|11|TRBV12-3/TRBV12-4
TGTGCCAGCAGTCTTACCGGGATCCTGTTCTTC
CASSLTGILFF
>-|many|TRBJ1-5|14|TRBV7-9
TGTGCCAGCAGCTTAACGGGGGGGGATCAGCCCCAGCATTTT
CASSLTGGDQPQHF